This T cell receptor (beta chain) was identified in a study of radiation and T cells in renal cell carcinoma. Described time point: baseline pretreatment blood. Treatment meaning: 15 Gy SBRT to primary tumor, nephrectomy 4 weeks later. The table came from immunoSEQ multiplex PCR; TCRdb's copy has only in-frame clones and leaves some out. The table lists 110,000 to 150,000 clones, approximately 90% of them singletons. This clone was counted a few times. Germline V CDR1 and CDR2: SQVTM, ANQGSEA. The CDR3 sequence is 11 residues long. The sequences come from blood, collected from a patient whose treatment included radiotherapy and nephrectomy. The chain links TRBV29-1 to TRBJ1-1; D is perhaps TRBD1 (5 bases). The sequence came from a woman in her forties or fifties with renal cell carcinoma. The CDR3 sequence is CIGRENTEAFF. CDR3 DNA: TGCATCGGCAGGGAGAACACTGAAGCTTTCTTT.